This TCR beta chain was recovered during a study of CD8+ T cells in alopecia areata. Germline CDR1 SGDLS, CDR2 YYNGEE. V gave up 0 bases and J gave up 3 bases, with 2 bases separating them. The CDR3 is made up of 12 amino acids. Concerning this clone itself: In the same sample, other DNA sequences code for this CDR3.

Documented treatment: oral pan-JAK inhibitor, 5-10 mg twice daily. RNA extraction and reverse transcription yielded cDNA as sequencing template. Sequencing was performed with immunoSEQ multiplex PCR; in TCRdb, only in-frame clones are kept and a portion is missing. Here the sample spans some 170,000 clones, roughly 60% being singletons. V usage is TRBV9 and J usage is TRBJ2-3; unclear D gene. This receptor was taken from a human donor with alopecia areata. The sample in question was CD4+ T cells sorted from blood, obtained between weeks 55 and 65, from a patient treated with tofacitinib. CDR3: CASSVGTDTQYF. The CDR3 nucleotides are TGTGCCAGCAGCGTAGGAACAGATACGCAGTATTTT.